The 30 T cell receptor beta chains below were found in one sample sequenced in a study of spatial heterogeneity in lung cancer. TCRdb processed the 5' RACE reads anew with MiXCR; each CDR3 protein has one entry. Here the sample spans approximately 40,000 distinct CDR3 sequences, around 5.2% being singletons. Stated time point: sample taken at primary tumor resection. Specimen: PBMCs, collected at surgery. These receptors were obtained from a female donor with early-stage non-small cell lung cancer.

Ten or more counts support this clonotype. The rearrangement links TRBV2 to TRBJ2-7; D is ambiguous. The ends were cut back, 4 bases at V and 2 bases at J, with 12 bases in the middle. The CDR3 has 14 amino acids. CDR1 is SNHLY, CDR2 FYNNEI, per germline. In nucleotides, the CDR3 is TGTGCCAGCAGTGCAAGTCTATTAACCTACGAGCAGTACTTC. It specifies CASSASLLTYEQYF. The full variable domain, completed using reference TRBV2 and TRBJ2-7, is EPEVTQTPSHQVTQMGQEVILRCVPISNHLYFYWYRQILGQKVEFLVSFYNNEISEKSEIFDDQFSVERPDGSNFTLKIRSTKLEDSAMYFCASSASLLTYEQYFGPGTRLTVT.

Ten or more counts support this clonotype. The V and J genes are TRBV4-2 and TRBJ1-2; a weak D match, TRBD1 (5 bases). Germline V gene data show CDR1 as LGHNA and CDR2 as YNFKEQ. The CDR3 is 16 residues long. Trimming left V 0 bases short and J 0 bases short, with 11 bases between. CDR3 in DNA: TGTGCCAGCAGCCAAGATCAGGCAGGGCCTAACTATGGCTACACCTTC. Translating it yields CASSQDQAGPNYGYTF.

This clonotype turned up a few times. The CDR3 coding sequence is TGTGCCAGCAGTCCCCGGGCCGCATACAATGAGCAGTTCTTC. This sequence encodes CASSPRAAYNEQFF. The chain has TRBV6-4 and TRBJ2-1, with D uncertain. This CDR3 region has 14 residues. V shed 5 bases and J shed 4 bases, with 12 bases lying between them. Germline V lookup: CDR1 MRHNA, CDR2 SNTAGT.

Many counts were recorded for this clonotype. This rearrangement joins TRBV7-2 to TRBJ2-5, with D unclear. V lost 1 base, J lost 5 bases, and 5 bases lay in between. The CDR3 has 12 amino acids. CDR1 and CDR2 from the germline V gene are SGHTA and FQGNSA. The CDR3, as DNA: TGTGCCAGCAGCTTAGGGTACGAGACCCAGTACTTC. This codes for CASSLGYETQYF. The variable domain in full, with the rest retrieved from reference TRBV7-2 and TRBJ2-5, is GAGVSQSPSNKVTEKGKDVELRCDPISGHTALYWYRQSLGQGLEFLIYFQGNSAPDKSGLPSDRFSAERTGGSVSTLTIQRTQQEDSAVYLCASSLGYETQYFGPGTRLLVL.

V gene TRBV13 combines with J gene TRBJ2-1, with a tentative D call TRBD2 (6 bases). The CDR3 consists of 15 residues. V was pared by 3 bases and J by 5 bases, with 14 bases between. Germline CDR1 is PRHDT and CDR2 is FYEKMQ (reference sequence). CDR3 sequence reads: CASSLVAGPHNEQFF. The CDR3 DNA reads TGTGCCAGCAGCTTGGTCGCGGGGCCCCACAATGAGCAGTTCTTC.

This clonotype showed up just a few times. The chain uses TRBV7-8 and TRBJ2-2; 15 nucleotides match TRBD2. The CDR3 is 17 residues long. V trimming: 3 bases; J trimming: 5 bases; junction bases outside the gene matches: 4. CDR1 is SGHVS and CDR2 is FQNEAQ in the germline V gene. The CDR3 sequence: CASSLRTSGGATGELFF. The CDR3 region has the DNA TGTGCCAGCAGCTTGCGGACTAGCGGGGGGGCAACCGGGGAGCTGTTTTTT. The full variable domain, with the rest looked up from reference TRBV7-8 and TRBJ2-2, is GAGVSQSPRYKVAKRGQDVALRCDPISGHVSLFWYQQALGQGPEFLTYFQNEAQLDKSGLPSDRFFAERPEGSVSTLKIQRTQQEDSAVYLCASSLRTSGGATGELFFGEGSRLTVL.

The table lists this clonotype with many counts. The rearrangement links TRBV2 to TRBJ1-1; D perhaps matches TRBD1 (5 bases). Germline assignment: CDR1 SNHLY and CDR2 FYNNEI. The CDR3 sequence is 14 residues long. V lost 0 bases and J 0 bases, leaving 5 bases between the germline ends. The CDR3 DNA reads TGTGCCAGCAGTGAAGCGACAGTGAACACTGAAGCTTTCTTT. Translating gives CASSEATVNTEAFF.

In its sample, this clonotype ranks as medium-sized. This chain's CDR3 is CANGGGGTDTQYF. DNA of the CDR3: TGTGCCAACGGAGGGGGGGGGACAGATACGCAGTATTTT. The chain carries TRBV10-3 and TRBJ2-3; TRBD2 is a possible D gene (7 bases). Germline V lookup: CDR1 ENHRY, CDR2 SYGVKD. The V end lost 10 bases, the J end lost 3 bases, and 14 bases lay between the germline ends. The CDR3 covers 13 residues.

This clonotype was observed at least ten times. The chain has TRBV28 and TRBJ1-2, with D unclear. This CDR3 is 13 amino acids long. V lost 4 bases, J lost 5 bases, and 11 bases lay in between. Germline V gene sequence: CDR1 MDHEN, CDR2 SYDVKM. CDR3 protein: CASSSPEGYGYTF. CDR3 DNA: TGTGCCAGCAGTTCTCCGGAAGGGTATGGCTACACCTTC.

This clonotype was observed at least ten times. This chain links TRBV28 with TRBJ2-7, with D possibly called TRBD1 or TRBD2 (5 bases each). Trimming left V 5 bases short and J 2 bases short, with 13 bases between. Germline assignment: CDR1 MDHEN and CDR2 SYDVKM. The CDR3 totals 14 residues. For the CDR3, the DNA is TGTGCCAGCAGTGGAGAGGTGGGGGCCTACGAGCAGTACTTC. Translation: CASSGEVGAYEQYF.

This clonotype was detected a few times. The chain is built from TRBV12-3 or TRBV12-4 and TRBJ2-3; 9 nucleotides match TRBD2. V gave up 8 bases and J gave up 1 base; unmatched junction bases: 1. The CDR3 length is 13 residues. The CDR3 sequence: CASRLAGTDTQYF. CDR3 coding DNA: TGTGCCAGCCGACTAGCGGGCACAGATACGCAGTATTTT.

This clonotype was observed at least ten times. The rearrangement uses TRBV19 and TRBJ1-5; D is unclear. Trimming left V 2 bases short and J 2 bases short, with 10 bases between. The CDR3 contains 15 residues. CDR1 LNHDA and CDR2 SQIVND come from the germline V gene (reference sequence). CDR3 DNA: TGTGCCAGTAGTATACAGGACTCAGGCAATCAGCCCCAGCATTTT. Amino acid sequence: CASSIQDSGNQPQHF.

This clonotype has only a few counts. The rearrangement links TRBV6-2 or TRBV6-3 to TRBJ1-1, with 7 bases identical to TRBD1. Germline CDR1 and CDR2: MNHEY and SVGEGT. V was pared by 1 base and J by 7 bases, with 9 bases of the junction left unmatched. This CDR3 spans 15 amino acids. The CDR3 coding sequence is TGTGCCAGCAGTTACTGGGGAGGGGGCGGTGGTGAAGCTTTCTTT. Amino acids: CASSYWGGGGGEAFF.

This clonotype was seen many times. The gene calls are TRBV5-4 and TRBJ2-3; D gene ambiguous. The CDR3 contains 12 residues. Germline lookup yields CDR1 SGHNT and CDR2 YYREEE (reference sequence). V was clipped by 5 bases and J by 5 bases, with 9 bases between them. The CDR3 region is CASSFPRDTQYF. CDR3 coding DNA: TGTGCCAGCAGTTTTCCCAGAGATACGCAGTATTTT.

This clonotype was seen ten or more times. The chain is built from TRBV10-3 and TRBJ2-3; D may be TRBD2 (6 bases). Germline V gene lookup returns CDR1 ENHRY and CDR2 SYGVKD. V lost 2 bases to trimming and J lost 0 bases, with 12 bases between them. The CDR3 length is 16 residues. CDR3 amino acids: CAISEVLSGSTDTQYF. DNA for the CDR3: TGTGCCATCAGTGAGGTCCTTAGCGGTAGCACAGATACGCAGTATTTT.

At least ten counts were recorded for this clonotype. CDR3 amino acids: CASRVGLAVADTQYF. The CDR3 DNA reads TGTGCCAGCAGGGTAGGACTAGCGGTGGCGGATACGCAGTATTTT. This sequence joins TRBV2 and TRBJ2-3; TRBD2 agrees at 10 bases. J lost 6 bases, V lost 6 bases, and 9 bases had no gene match. Germline CDR1 reads SNHLY; CDR2 reads FYNNEI. There are 15 residues in the CDR3.

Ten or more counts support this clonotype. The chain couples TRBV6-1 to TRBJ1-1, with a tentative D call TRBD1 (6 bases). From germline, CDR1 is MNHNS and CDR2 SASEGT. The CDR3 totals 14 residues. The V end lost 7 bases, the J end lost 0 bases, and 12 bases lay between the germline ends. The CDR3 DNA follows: TGTGCCAGCAAATCAGGACAGATGAACACTGAAGCTTTCTTT. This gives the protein CASKSGQMNTEAFF.

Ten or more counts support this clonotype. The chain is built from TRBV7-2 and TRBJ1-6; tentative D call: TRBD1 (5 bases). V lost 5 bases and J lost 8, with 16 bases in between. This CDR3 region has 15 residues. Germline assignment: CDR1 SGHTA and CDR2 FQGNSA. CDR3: CASSPRQPQDSPLHF. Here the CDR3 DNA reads TGTGCCAGCAGCCCCCGACAGCCACAGGATTCACCCCTCCACTTT.

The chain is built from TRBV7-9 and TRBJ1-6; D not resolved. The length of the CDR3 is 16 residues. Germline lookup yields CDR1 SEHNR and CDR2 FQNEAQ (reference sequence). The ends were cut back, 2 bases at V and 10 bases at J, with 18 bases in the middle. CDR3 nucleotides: TGTGCCAGCAGCTTACACGTTGAGGGCCAAGGATCACCCCTCCACTTT. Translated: CASSLHVEGQGSPLHF.

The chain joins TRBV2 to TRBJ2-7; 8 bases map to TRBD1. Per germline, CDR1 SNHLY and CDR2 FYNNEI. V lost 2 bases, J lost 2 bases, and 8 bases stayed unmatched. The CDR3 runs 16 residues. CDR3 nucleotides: TGTGCCAGCAGTGAATTACCAGGGGGCGCCCCCTACGAGCAGTACTTC. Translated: CASSELPGGAPYEQYF.

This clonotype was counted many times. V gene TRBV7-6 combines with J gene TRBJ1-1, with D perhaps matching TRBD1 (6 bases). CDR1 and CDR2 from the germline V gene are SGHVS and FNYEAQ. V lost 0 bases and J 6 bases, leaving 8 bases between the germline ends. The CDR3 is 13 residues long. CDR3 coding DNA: TGTGCCAGCAGCTTAGCGACAGGCTCTGAAGCTTTCTTT. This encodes CASSLATGSEAFF.

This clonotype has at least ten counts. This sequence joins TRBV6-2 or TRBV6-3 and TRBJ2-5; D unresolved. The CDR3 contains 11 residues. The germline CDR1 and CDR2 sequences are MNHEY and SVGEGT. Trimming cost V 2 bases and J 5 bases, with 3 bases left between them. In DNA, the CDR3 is TGTGCCAGCAGTTACGCCGAGACCCAGTACTTC. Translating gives CASSYAETQYF.

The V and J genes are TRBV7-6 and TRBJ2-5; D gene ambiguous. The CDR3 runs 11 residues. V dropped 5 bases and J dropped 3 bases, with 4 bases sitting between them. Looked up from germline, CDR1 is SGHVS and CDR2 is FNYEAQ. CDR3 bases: TGTGCCAGCAGCCCCAAAGAGACCCAGTACTTC. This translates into CASSPKETQYF.

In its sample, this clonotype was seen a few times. The CDR3 DNA reads TGTGCCAGCAGCCCTGACAGGGGGACCTACGAGCAGTACTTC. It encodes CASSPDRGTYEQYF. This rearrangement joins TRBV12-3 or TRBV12-4 to TRBJ2-7; 9 bases line up with TRBD1. The CDR3 sequence is 14 residues long. V lost 6 bases to trimming and J lost 2 bases; unmatched junction nucleotides: 5.

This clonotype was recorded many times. The CDR3 reads CAISDVDMEDTQYF. The CDR3 coding sequence is TGTGCCATCAGTGACGTAGACATGGAGGATACGCAGTATTTT. This chain connects TRBV10-3 to TRBJ2-3; D unresolved. This CDR3 contains 14 residues. Germline V gene sequence: CDR1 ENHRY, CDR2 SYGVKD. Trimming removed 3 bases from V and 6 bases from J, with 13 bases in between.

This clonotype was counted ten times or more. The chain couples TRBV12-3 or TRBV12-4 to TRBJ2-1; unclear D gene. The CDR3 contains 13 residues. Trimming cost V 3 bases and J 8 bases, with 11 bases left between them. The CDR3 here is CASSFPLSYEQFF. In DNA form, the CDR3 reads TGTGCCAGCAGTTTTCCTCTTAGCTATGAGCAGTTCTTC.

DNA for the CDR3: TGTGCCAGCAGTGAGAAGCGGGGGGATCCCTACGAGCAGTACTTC. It translates to CASSEKRGDPYEQYF. V is TRBV2 and J is TRBJ2-7; TRBD2 matches at 9 bases. The CDR3 spans 15 residues. Germline V gives CDR1 SNHLY, CDR2 FYNNEI. V shed 3 bases, J shed 2 bases, and the junction held 5 bases outside the gene matches.

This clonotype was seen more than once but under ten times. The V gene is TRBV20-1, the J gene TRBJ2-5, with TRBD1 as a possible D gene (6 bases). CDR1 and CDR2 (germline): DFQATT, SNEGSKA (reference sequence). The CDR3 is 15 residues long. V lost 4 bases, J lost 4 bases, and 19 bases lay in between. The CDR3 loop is CSAIGTSHGVETQYF. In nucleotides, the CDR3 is TGCAGTGCTATAGGGACAAGCCATGGGGTAGAGACCCAGTACTTC.

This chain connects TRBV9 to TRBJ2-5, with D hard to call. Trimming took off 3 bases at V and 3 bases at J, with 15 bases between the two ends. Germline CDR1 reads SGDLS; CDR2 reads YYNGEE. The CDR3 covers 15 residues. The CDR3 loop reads CASSASPNYEETQYF. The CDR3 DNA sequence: TGTGCCAGCAGCGCCTCACCTAATTATGAAGAGACCCAGTACTTC.

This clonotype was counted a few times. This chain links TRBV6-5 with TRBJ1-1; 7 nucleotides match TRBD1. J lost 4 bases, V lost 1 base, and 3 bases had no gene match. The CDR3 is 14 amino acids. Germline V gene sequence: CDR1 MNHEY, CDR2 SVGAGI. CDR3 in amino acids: CASSYLNRGTEAFF. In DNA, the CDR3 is TGTGCCAGCAGTTACTTAAACAGGGGCACTGAAGCTTTCTTT.